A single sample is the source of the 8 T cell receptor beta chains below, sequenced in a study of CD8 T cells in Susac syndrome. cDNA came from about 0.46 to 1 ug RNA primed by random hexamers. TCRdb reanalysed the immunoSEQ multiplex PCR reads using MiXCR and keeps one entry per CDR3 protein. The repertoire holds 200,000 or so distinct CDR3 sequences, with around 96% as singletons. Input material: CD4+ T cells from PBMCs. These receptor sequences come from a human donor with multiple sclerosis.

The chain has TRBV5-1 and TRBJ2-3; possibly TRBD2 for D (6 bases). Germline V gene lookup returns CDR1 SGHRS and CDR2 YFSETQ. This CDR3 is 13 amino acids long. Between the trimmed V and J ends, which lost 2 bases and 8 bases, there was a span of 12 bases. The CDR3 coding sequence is TGCGCCAGCAGCTTTGGACTGCGGGGTACGCAGTATTTT. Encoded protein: CASSFGLRGTQYF.

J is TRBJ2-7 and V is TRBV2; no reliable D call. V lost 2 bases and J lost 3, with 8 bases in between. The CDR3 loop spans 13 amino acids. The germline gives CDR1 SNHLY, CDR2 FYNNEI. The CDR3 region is CASSERSDYEQYF. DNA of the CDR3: TGTGCCAGCAGTGAACGATCGGACTACGAGCAGTACTTC.

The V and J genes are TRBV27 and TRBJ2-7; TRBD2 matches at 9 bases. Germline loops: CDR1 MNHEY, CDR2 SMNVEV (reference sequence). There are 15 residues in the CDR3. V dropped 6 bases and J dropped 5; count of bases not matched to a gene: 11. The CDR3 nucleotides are TGTGCCAGCAGAGCCCTGGGGACTAGCATCAACGAGCAGTACTTC. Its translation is CASRALGTSINEQYF.

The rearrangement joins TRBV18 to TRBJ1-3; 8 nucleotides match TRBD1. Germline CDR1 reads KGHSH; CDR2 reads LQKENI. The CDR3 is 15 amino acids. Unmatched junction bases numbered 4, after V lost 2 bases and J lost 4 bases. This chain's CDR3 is CASSPSTGEGNTIYF. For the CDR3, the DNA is TGTGCCAGCTCACCATCGACAGGGGAGGGAAACACCATATATTTT.

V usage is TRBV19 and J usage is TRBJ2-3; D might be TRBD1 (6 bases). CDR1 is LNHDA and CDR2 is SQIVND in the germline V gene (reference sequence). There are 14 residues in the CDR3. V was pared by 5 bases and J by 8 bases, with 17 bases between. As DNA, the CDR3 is TGTGCCAGTAGTTCGCAGACAGGTCTGGGTACGCAGTATTTT. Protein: CASSSQTGLGTQYF.

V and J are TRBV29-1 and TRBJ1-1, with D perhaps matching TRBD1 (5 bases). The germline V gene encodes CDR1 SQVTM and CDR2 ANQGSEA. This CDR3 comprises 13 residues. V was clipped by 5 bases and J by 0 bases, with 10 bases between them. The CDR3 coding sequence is TGCAGCGTTTCCAGACAGATGAACACTGAAGCTTTCTTT. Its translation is CSVSRQMNTEAFF. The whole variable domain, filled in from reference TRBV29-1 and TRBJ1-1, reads SAVISQKPSRDICQRGTSLTIQCQVDSQVTMMFWYRQQPGQSLTLIATANQGSEATYESGFVIDKFPISRPNLTFSTLTVSNMSPEDSSIYLCSVSRQMNTEAFFGQGTRLTVV.

The CDR3 loop is CASSNGQVRSYEQYF. The CDR3 DNA is TGTGCCAGCAGTAATGGACAGGTCCGCTCCTACGAGCAGTACTTC. V is TRBV6-6 and J is TRBJ2-7, with 7 bases fitting TRBD1. The CDR3 consists of 15 residues. CDR1 and CDR2 (germline): MNHNY, SVGAGI (reference sequence). V was pared by 5 bases and J by 0 bases, with 7 bases of the junction left unmatched.

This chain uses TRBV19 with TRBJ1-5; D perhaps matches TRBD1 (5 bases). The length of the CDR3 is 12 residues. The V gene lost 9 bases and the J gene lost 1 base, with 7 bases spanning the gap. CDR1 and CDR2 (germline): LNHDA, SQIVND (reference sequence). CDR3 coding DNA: TGTGCCAGCGGACAAAGCAATCAGCCCCAGCATTTT. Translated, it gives CASGQSNQPQHF. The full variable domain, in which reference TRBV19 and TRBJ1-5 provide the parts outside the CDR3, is DGGITQSPKYLFRKEGQNVTLSCEQNLNHDAMYWYRQDPGQGLRLIYYSQIVNDFQKGDIAEGYSVSREKKESFPLTVTSAQKNPTAFYLCASGQSNQPQHFGDGTRLSIL.